Presented here are 10 T cell receptor beta chains from one specimen sequenced in a study of CD8 T cells in Susac syndrome. It was with random hexamers that 0.5 to 1 ug RNA was reverse transcribed. A single record per CDR3 protein comes from TCRdb applying MiXCR to the immunoSEQ multiplex PCR reads. The sample yields approximately 190,000 distinct CDR3 sequences, under 97% seen once. Sequencing used CD4+ T cells from PBMCs. The source of these receptors is a human donor with Susac syndrome.

V gene TRBV9 combines with J gene TRBJ1-6; maybe TRBD1 (5 bases). Trimming pared 0 bases from V and 8 bases from J, leaving 15 bases between. The germline gives CDR1 SGDLS, CDR2 YYNGEE. This CDR3 has 16 amino acids. The CDR3 protein is CASSVGGRGSDSPLHF. For the CDR3, the DNA is TGTGCCAGCAGCGTAGGGGGCCGAGGGTCCGATTCACCCCTCCACTTT.

The gene calls are TRBV18 and TRBJ2-7; 9 bases line up with TRBD1. The trim removed 2 bases at V and 6 bases at J, leaving 5 bases unmatched. Germline V CDR1 and CDR2: KGHSH, LQKENI. This CDR3 spans 14 amino acids. The CDR3 bases are TGTGCCAGCTCACCAATTGACAGGGGGGGCGAGCAGTACTTC. The encoded protein is CASSPIDRGGEQYF.

The rearrangement joins TRBV5-6 to TRBJ1-1, with a weak D call TRBD1 (6 bases). This CDR3 is 14 amino acids long. Trimming took off 0 bases at V and 5 bases at J, with 11 bases between the two ends. Germline lookup yields CDR1 SGHDT and CDR2 YYEEEE. The CDR3, as DNA: TGTGCCAGCAGCTTGGCAGTACAGGGTACTGAAGCTTTCTTT. This gives the protein CASSLAVQGTEAFF.

The rearrangement links TRBV12-3 or TRBV12-4 to TRBJ2-5; 9 positions agree with TRBD2. Trimming took 4 bases from V and 4 from J; bases not matched to a gene: 10. The CDR3 has 16 amino acids. This chain's CDR3 is CASSSLRGAGGETQYF. Here the CDR3 DNA reads TGTGCCAGCAGTTCCTTGAGGGGAGCGGGAGGAGAGACCCAGTACTTC.

CDR3 bases: TGTGCCTGGAGGAGACAGAGAAACTACGAGCAGTACTTC. This codes for CAWRRQRNYEQYF. The rearrangement joins TRBV30 to TRBJ2-7; perhaps TRBD1 as D (5 bases). V was trimmed by 3 bases and J by 3 bases, leaving 12 bases between them. Per the germline V gene, CDR1 is GTSNPN and CDR2 is SVGIG (reference sequence). CDR3 length equals 13 residues.

The V call is TRBV19, the J call TRBJ2-5; the D gene could be TRBD1 or TRBD2 (5 bases each). Trimming removed 6 bases from V and 1 base from J, with 12 bases in between. Germline V gene lookup returns CDR1 LNHDA and CDR2 SQIVND (reference sequence). The CDR3 extends over 14 amino acids. The CDR3 region is CASREWGSQETQYF. The CDR3 coding sequence is TGTGCCAGTAGGGAATGGGGGTCCCAAGAGACCCAGTACTTC.

The rearrangement uses TRBV4-2 and TRBJ2-5; 8 nucleotides line up with TRBD2. The CDR3 covers 17 residues. Trimming took 4 bases from V and 2 from J; bases not matched to a gene: 12. Germline CDR1 is LGHNA and CDR2 is YNFKEQ. The CDR3 DNA reads as TGTGCCAGCAGCCGCCACCCCCGGGCTAGCGGGCAAGAGACCCAGTACTTC. It specifies CASSRHPRASGQETQYF.

This chain uses TRBV11-2 with TRBJ1-1; possible D gene TRBD1, 5 bases. Trimming took off 1 base at V and 12 bases at J, with 15 bases between the two ends. This CDR3 is built from 13 residues. Germline values: CDR1 SGHAT, CDR2 FQNNGV. CDR3 protein: CASSLGRGSGSFF. CDR3 sequence (DNA): TGTGCCAGCAGCTTAGGCCGGGGGTCGGGATCTTTCTTT.

This chain uses TRBV7-2 with TRBJ2-7; D is tentatively TRBD1 or TRBD2 (5 bases each). The germline V gene has CDR1 SGHTA and CDR2 FQGNSA. Trimming took 1 base from V and 2 from J, leaving 12 bases between them. The CDR3 covers 15 residues. CDR3 nucleotides: TGTGCCAGCAGCTTAGGAGGGGCATACCCCTACGAGCAGTACTTC. It encodes CASSLGGAYPYEQYF.

The CDR3 nucleotides read TGCAGACCTGGAGAGGGATCTAGCAATCAGCCCCAGCATTTT. It is translated as CRPGEGSSNQPQHF. The rearrangement uses TRBV20-1 and TRBJ1-5, with D uncertain. CDR1 and CDR2 (germline): DFQATT, SNEGSKA (reference sequence). The CDR3 loop spans 14 amino acids.